Sequencing of this TCR beta chain was carried out in a study of control samples from healthy donors and cancer patients. Some clones are missing from TCRdb's copy, which holds only in-frame ones; the method was immunoSEQ multiplex PCR. The sample includes 90,000 to 120,000 clones, almost 85% of them seen just once. In this sample, this clone turned up once. The sample taken for sequencing was blood. The sequence was collected from a man aged 18 to 35 in good health.

The CDR3 DNA is TGTGCCAGCAGTGAAGAGGGGGTTAGGGGAGAGACCCAGTACTTC. This codes for CASSEEGVRGETQYF. This rearrangement joins TRBV25-1 to TRBJ2-5; a possible D gene is TRBD1 (6 bases). There are 15 residues in the CDR3. The germline V and J ends were trimmed by 2 bases and 4 bases, with 14 bases remaining between them. Germline CDR1 MGHDK, CDR2 SYGVNS. The whole variable domain, filled in from reference TRBV25-1 and TRBJ2-5, reads EADIYQTPRYLVIGTGKKITLECSQTMGHDKMYWYQQDPGMELHLIHYSYGVNSTEKGDLSSESTVSRIRTEHFPLTLESARPSHTSQYLCASSEEGVRGETQYFGPGTRLLVL.